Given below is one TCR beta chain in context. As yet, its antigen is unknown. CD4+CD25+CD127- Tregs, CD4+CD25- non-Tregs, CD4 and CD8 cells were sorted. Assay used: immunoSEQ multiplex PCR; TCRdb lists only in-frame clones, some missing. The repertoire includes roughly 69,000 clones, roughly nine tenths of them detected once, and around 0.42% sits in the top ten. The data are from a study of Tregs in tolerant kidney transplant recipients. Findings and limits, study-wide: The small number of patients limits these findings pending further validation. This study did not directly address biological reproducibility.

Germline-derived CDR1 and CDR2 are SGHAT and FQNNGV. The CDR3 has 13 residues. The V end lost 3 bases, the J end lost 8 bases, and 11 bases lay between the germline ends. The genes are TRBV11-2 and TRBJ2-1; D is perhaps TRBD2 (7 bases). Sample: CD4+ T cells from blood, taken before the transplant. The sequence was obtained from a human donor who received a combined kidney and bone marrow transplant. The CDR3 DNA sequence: TGTGCCAGCAGCTTGGGGGGGCGCGATGAGCAGTTCTTC. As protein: CASSLGGRDEQFF. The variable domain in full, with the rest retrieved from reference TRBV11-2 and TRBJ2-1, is EAGVAQSPRYKIIEKRQSVAFWCNPISGHATLYWYQQILGQGPKLLIQFQNNGVVDDSQLPKDRFSAERLKGVDSTLKIQPAKLEDSAVYLCASSLGGRDEQFFGPGTRLTVL.